The source of this TCR beta chain is a study of blood T cell repertoires in COVID-19. Overall study context: Whether acute or convalescent, the COVID-19 samples came from the United States, Italy and Spain. PBMCs, B-cell-depleted T cells, or T cells were the source of the cDNA or gDNA that made up the material.

This CDR3 has 14 residues. Germline CDR1 is LNHDA and CDR2 is SQIVND (reference sequence). The V gene end was trimmed by 2 bases and the J gene end by 2 bases; junction bases not matched to a gene: 3. Source study methods: By means of reference gene primer amplification, nucleated cell counts were estimated. Clones were read by immunoSEQ multiplex PCR, and TCRdb kept only the in-frame ones, dropping some. Clone size and V and J calls were adopted from that table, with D and trimming inferred from the DNA. The sample shows some 250,000 clones, approximately 86% of them seen only once. Material: peripheral blood. The rearrangement links TRBV19 to TRBJ2-7; 7 bases map to TRBD1. This clonotype was obtained from a woman in her 30s who had recovered from COVID-19. As DNA, the CDR3 is TGTGCCAGTAGTATAAGGGGGCCGACCTACGAGCAGTACTTC. Encoded protein: CASSIRGPTYEQYF. Based on the CDR3 plus reference TRBV19 and TRBJ2-7, the full variable domain is DGGITQSPKYLFRKEGQNVTLSCEQNLNHDAMYWYRQDPGQGLRLIYYSQIVNDFQKGDIAEGYSVSREKKESFPLTVTSAQKNPTAFYLCASSIRGPTYEQYFGPGTRLTVT.